The entry below gives a single TCR beta chain sequence along with its context. This clonotype was found many times. Its antigen has not been determined. Base qualities are not at hand, and no much larger clone is one base apart. The data are from a study of spatial heterogeneity in lung cancer (dated by TCRdb to the late 2010s). Concerning the study at large: Beta-chain transcripts were consistently detected in greater numbers than alpha-chain transcripts, which likely reflected higher beta-chain transcript abundance. A strong correlation was found between TCR transcript counts in tumor regions and a T cell transcriptional module score from matched bulk RNA-seq. In the raw uncorrected reads, each unique combination of TCR and UMI appeared more than ten times on average. The study quantitatively compared TCR alpha and beta repertoires across multiple tumor regions, matched nontumor lung and blood in non-small cell lung cancer. Nonsynonymous mutation counts, determined by whole-exome sequencing of tumor tissue, were related to TCR repertoire features. Both alpha and beta chains were TCR-sequenced in fewer than 250 tumor regions, 64 matched nontumor lung samples and around 54 PBMC samples obtained at surgery.

Sample time point, as interpreted from the label and publication: sample taken at primary tumor resection. Samples were obtained from roughly 72 patients with early-stage, untreated non-small cell lung cancer from the lung TRACERx cohort. TCR sequencing used whole RNA extracted from tumor and nontumor lung tissue, or from cryopreserved PBMC samples, without cell sorting. A patient was chosen for TCR sequencing only when enough RNA was available from at least two tumor regions. Tumor and adjacent nontumor lung specimens were reviewed by a lung pathologist before selection. For CDR1 and CDR2, the germline V gene lists MNHEY and SVGEGT. The junction shows trimming of 7 bases on V and 1 base on J, plus 13 bases between the germline ends. Reading from cysteine to phenylalanine, the CDR3 counts 14 amino acids. CDR3 DNA is the only sequence kept; it has 42 bases, read in frame from the first base. Overall study results and their limits: The count of ubiquitous expanded TCRs correlated with the count of ubiquitous nonsynonymous mutations, and the count of regional expanded TCRs correlated with the count of regional nonsynonymous mutations. Confirming at a functional level the hypothesis that regional TCRs recognize regional mutations was considered to require additional single-cell paired TCR alpha and beta sequencing. The number of expanded intratumoral alpha and beta TCRs correlated with the tumor nonsynonymous mutation count. TCR-seq was estimated to cover only 6.5% to 9% of tumor T cells for alpha chains and about 13% for beta chains.

The library was obtained by 5' RACE. For sequencing, a NextSeq 500 was employed. To allow correction of PCR and sequencing errors, the TCR library protocol tagged every TCR cDNA molecule with a unique molecular identifier. In the original analysis: TCR identification, UMI-based error correction and CDR3 extraction were performed with Decombinator tools. Expanded TCRs were defined as those above a frequency of 2 per 1,000, corresponding to the top 1% of the tumor frequency distribution. Expanded tumor TCRs statistically deemed absent (corrected P<0.05) from at least one tumor region were classed as regional, and all other expanded tumor TCRs were classed as ubiquitous. Rényi diversity was computed with the R vegan package after subsampling each repertoire 100 times to 5,000 TCRs. To build CDR3 similarity networks, amino acid triplet string-kernel similarity was used, and CDR3s were connected when their pairwise similarity was above 0.82. TCRdb itself trimmed the public reads at Q25 with fastp, ran MiXCR and retained productive beta chains. Rows with one shared CDR3 protein collapse into an entry with the most common genes and DNA. Here the V and J calls rest on TCRdb's processing, not on the authors' analysis. Across this sample there are more than 20,000 distinct CDR3 sequences, with under 7.5% seen only once. The leading ten clones occupy around 10% of the sample.

The origin of this receptor is a male donor with early-stage non-small cell lung cancer. The sample consisted of lung tumor tissue, taken at surgery. This sequence uses TRBV6-2 or TRBV6-3 and TRBJ1-1, with the D gene not confidently named. The base sequence is TGTGCCAGCACCTCTAGAAGGCCGAACACTGAAGCTTTCTTT. Its translation is CASTSRRPNTEAFF.